This T cell receptor (beta chain) was sequenced during a study of blood T cell repertoires in COVID-19. Sequencing was performed with immunoSEQ multiplex PCR; in TCRdb, only in-frame clones are kept and a portion is missing. The data contain about 130,000 clones, 77% of them seen just once; the ten biggest clones take up about a fifth. Germline V gene lookup returns CDR1 LGHDT and CDR2 YNNKEL (reference sequence). The CDR3 has 15 residues. Between the trimmed V and J ends, which lost 5 bases and 0 bases, there was a span of 11 bases. The sample was peripheral blood. This chain joins TRBV3-1 (or the pseudogene TRBV3-2) and TRBJ2-1, with no clear D. The receptor was derived from an elderly man with acute or convalescent COVID-19. CDR3 in amino acids: CASSGRSSSYNEQFF. The CDR3 DNA sequence: TGTGCCAGCAGCGGCCGCTCTAGCTCCTACAATGAGCAGTTCTTC.